A selection of T cell receptor beta chains follows, all from one sample in a study of molecular identifiers for immune sequencing clone quantification. TCRdb re-called the PCR reads with MiXCR, one entry per CDR3 protein. This sample has approximately 54,000 distinct CDR3 sequences, with 20% to 25% found just once. The sample comprised naive CD8+ T cells from blood, with Jurkat cell RNA spiked in. The receptors were sampled from a human donor in good health. Some libraries in this study had Jurkat cell RNA spiked in. The CDR3 runs from the conserved cysteine through the conserved F or W. The D gene is left open where the match is weak. Size tells how often a clone was seen (once, few, many) or the class of an expanded clone, and some rows leave it out.

TRBV20-1,TRBJ2-7,-,TRBD2,CSARDVGGAYEQYF,TGCAGTGCTAGAGATGTGGGAGGGGCCTACGAGCAGTACTTC
TRBV4-1,TRBJ1-5,many,-,CASSQDNLGTNQPQHF,TGCGCCAGCAGCCAAGATAACTTGGGTACGAATCAGCCCCAGCATTTT
TRBV14,TRBJ2-5,many,-,CASSQEVEETQYF,TGTGCCAGCAGCCAAGAAGTCGAGGAGACCCAGTACTTC
TRBV14,TRBJ2-2,many,-,CASSQTLTGELFF,TGTGCCAGCAGCCAAACACTCACCGGGGAGCTGTTTTTT
TRBV12-3/TRBV12-4,TRBJ1-1,few,-,CASSSPGVGYTEAFF,TGTGCCAGCAGTTCACCAGGGGTCGGGTACACTGAAGCTTTCTTT
TRBV27,TRBJ1-5,many,-,CASSPGTNPYSNQPQHF,TGTGCCAGCAGTCCCGGGACAAACCCGTATAGCAATCAGCCCCAGCATTTT
TRBV27,TRBJ2-3,-,TRBD2,CASSQLAGTGTDTQYF,TGTGCCAGCAGTCAACTAGCGGGGACGGGGACAGATACGCAGTATTTT
TRBV20-1,TRBJ2-5,once,TRBD2,CSARDCGAGDRWEETQYF,TGCAGTGCTAGAGATTGCGGAGCGGGGGATCGGTGGGAAGAGACCCAGTACTTC
TRBV28,TRBJ1-5,-,TRBD1,CASSEGQGPPPF,TGTGCCAGCAGTGAGGGACAGGGGCCCCCGCCTTTT
TRBV7-9,TRBJ2-3,-,TRBD2,CASSVPGTSGRGPDTPYF,TGTGCCAGCAGCGTCCCCGGGACTAGCGGGAGGGGCCCCGATACGCCGTATTTT
TRBV10-2,TRBJ2-7,many,-,CASSDSQLYEQYF,TGCGCCAGCAGTGACTCCCAACTTTACGAGCAGTACTTC
TRBV13,TRBJ2-1,-,TRBD1,CASSLVGQGVRGQFF,TGTGCCAGCAGCTTAGTCGGACAGGGGGTTAGGGGGCAGTTCTTC
TRBV7-9,TRBJ2-1,many,TRBD2,CASSLLSGGYNEQFF,TGTGCCAGCAGCCTGCTTAGCGGGGGTTACAATGAGCAGTTCTTC
TRBV11-1,TRBJ2-1,-,TRBD2,CASSLQAGQNNEQFF,TGTGCCAGCAGCCTCCAAGCGGGGCAAAACAATGAGCAGTTCTTC
TRBV29-1,TRBJ1-1,many,-,CSVEEGSGYTEAFF,TGCAGCGTTGAAGAAGGGTCAGGGTACACTGAAGCTTTCTTT
TRBV5-1,TRBJ2-5,many,TRBD1,CASSLWTGKQETQYF,TGCGCCAGCAGCTTGTGGACAGGGAAGCAAGAGACCCAGTACTTC